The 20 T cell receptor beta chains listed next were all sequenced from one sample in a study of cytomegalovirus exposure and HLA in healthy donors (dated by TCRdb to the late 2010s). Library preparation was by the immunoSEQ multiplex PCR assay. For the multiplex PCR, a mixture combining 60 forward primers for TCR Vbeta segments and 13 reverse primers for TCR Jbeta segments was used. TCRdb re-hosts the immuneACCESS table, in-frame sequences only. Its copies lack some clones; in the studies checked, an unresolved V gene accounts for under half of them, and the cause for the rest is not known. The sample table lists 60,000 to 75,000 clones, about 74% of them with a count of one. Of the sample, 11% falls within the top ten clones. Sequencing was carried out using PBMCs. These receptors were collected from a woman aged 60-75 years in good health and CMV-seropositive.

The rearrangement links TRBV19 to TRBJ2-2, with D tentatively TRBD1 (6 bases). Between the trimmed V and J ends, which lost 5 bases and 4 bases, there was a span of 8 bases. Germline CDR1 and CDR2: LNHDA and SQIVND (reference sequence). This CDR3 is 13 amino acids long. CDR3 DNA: TGTGCCAGTAGTTTCAGGGGCACCGGGGAGCTGTTTTTT. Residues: CASSFRGTGELFF.

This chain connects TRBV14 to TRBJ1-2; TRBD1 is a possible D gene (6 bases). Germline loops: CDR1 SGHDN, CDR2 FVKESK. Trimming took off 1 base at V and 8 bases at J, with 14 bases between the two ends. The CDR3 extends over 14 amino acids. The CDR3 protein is CASSQVYGGEGYTF. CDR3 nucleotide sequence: TGTGCCAGCAGCCAAGTGTATGGGGGCGAAGGCTACACCTTC.

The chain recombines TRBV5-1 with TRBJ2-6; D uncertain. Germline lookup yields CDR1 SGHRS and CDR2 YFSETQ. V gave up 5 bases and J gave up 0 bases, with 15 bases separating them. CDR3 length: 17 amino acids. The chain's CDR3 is CASSLRPMDSGANVLTF. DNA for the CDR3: TGCGCCAGCAGTCTCAGGCCCATGGACTCTGGGGCCAACGTCCTGACTTTC.

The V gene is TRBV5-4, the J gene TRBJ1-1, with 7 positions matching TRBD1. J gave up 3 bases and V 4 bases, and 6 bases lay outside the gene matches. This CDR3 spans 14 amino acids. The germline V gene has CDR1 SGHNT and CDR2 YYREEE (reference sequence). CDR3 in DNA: TGTGCCAGCAGCCAAGGGGGCACGGACACTGAAGCTTTCTTT. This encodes CASSQGGTDTEAFF.

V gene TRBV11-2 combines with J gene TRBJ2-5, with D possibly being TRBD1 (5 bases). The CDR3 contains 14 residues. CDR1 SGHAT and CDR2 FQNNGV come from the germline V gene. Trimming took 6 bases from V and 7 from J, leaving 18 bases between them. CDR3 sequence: CASSPGGALVTQYF. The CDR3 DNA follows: TGTGCCAGCAGTCCAGGTGGGGCTTTGGTGACCCAGTACTTC.

In DNA, the CDR3 is TGTGCCAGCAGCGTCGGGACTAGCGAGGAGCAGTACTTC. This encodes CASSVGTSEEQYF. The gene calls are TRBV9 and TRBJ2-7, with TRBD2 identical over 10 bases. From germline, CDR1 is SGDLS and CDR2 YYNGEE. Trimming removed 2 bases from V and 7 bases from J; junction bases left unmatched: 3. The CDR3 runs to 13 residues.

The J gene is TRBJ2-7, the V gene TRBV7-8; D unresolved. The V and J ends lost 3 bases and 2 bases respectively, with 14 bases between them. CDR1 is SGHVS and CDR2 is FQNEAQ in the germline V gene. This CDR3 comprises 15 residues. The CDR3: CASSLGTEPTYEQYF. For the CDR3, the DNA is TGTGCCAGCAGCTTGGGTACAGAGCCTACCTACGAGCAGTACTTC.

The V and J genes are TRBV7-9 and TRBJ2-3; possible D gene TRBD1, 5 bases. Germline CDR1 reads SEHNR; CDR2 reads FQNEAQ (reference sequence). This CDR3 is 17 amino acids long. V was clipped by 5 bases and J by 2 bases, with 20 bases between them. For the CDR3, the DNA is TGTGCCAGCAGCCATGACAGACCAACAATAAACACAGATACGCAGTATTTT. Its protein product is CASSHDRPTINTDTQYF.

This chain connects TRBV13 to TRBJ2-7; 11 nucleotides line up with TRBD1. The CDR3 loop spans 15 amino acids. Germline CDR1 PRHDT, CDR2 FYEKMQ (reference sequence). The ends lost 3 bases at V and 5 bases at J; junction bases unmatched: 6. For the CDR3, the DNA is TGTGCCAGCAGCTTCCGGGACAGGGGGACGGACGAGCAGTACTTC. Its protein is CASSFRDRGTDEQYF.

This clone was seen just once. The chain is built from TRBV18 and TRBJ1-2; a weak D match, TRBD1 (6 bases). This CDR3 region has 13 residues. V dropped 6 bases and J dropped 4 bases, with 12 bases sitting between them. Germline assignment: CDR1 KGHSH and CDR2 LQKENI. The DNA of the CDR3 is TGTGCCAGCTCCCCGGACAGAACCTATGGCTACACCTTC. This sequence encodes CASSPDRTYGYTF.

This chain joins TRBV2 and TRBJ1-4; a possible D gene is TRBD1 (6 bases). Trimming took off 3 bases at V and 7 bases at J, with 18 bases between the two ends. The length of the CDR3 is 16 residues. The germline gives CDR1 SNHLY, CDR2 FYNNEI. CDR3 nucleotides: TGTGCCAGCAGTGATGGGGGCAGATCCAAAGTTGAAAAACTGTTTTTT. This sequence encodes CASSDGGRSKVEKLFF.

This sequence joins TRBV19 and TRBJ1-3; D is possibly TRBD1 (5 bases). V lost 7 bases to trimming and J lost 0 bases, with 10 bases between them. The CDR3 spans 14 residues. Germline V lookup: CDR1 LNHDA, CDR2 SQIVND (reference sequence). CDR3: CASKTVLSGNTIYF. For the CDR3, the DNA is TGTGCCAGTAAGACAGTTCTCTCTGGAAACACCATATATTTT.

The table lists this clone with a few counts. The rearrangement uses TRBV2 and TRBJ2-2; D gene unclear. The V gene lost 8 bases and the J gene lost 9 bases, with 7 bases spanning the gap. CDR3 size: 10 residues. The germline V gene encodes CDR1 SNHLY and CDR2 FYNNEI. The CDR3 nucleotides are TGTGCCAGCCAGTCCCGGGAGCTGTTTTTT. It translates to CASQSRELFF.

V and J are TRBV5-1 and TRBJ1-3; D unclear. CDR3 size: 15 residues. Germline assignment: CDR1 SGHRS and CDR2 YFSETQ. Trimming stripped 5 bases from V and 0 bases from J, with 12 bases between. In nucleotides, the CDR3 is TGCGCCAGCAGTCCCGTTCCCTCCTCTGGAAACACCATATATTTT. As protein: CASSPVPSSGNTIYF.

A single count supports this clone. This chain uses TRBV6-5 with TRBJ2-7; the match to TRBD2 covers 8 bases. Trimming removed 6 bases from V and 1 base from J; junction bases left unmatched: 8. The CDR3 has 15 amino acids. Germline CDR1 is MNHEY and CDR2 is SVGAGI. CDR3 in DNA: TGTGCCAGCAGCACCCCGGGCGGGGGGTCCTACGAGCAGTACTTC. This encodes CASSTPGGGSYEQYF.

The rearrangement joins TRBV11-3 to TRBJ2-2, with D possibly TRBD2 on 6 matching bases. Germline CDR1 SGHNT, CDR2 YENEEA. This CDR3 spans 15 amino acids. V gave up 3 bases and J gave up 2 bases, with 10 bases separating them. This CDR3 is CASSLGGINTGELFF. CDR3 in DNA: TGTGCCAGCAGCTTGGGCGGGATAAACACCGGGGAGCTGTTTTTT.

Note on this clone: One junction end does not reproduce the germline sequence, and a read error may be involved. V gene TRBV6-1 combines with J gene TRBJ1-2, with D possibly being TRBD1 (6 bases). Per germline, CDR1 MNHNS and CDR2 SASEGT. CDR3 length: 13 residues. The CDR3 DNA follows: TGTGCCAGCAGAGAAGGGGGGGGAGGGAGCTACACCTTC. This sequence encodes CASREGGGGSYTF.

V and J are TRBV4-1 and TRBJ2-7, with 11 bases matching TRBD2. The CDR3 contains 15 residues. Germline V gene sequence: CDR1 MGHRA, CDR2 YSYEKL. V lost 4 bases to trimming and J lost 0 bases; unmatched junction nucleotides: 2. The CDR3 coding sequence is TGCGCCAGCAGCCGGGGACTAGCGGACTCCTACGAGCAGTACTTC. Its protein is CASSRGLADSYEQYF.

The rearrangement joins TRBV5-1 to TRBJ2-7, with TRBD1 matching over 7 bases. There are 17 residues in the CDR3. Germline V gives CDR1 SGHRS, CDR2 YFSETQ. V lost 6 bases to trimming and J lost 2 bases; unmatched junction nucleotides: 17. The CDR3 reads CASTRGPSPTSTYEQYF. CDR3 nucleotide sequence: TGCGCCAGCACAAGGGGGCCCTCACCTACCTCAACCTACGAGCAGTACTTC.

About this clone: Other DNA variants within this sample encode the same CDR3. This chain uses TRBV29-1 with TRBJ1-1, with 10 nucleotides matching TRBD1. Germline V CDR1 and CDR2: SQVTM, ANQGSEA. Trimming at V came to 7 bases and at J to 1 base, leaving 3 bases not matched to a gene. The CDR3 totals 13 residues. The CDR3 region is CSGGDRGNTEAFF. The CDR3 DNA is TGCAGCGGGGGGGACAGGGGGAACACTGAAGCTTTCTTT.